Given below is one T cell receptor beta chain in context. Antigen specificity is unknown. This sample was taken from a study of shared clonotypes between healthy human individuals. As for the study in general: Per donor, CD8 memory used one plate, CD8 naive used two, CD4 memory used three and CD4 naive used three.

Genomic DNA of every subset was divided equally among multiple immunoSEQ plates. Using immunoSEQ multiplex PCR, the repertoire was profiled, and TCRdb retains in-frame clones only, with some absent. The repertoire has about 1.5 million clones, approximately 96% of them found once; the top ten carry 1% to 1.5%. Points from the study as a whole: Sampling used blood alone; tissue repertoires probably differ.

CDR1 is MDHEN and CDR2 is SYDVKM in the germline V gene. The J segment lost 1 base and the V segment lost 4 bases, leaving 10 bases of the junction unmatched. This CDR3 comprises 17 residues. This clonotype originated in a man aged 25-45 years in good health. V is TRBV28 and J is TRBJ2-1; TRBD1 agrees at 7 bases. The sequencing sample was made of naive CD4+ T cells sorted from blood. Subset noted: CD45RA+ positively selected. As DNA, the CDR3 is TGTGCCAGCAGTTCATTCGACGGGACAGAGTCCTACAATGAGCAGTTCTTC. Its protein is CASSSFDGTESYNEQFF.